The rows below give T cell receptor beta chains drawn from one sample of a study of T cells in Graves' hyperthyroidism and ophthalmopathy. TCRdb reanalysed the multiplex PCR reads using MiXCR and keeps one entry per CDR3 protein. Of 600,000 to 750,000 distinct CDR3 sequences listed, roughly 17% are singletons. The sample taken for sequencing was blood. The origin of the receptors is a man in his forties or fifties with Graves' hyperthyroidism. Both conserved end residues are part of each CDR3. D genes are given only for firm matches. Clone size is not always given. Where it is, it says once, few, many or a class for expanded clones.

TGTGCCAGCAGCCCAGATTCAACTAATGAAAAACTGTTTTTT CASSPDSTNEKLFF many NA TRBJ1-4 TRBV5-1
TGTGCCAGCAGCACACGGACTAGCGGGTTGGAGACCCAGTACTTC CASSTRTSGLETQYF many TRBD2 TRBJ2-5 TRBV7-9
TGCAGCGTGAGGACAGATGCAACTAATGAAAAACTGTTTTTT CSVRTDATNEKLFF many NA TRBJ1-4 TRBV29-1
TGTGCCAGCTTGGCAGTCTCCTACAATGAGCAGTTCTTC CASLAVSYNEQFF many NA TRBJ2-1 TRBV2
TGTGCCAGTAGTATCCCAGGGAGGCAAGAGACCCAGTACTTC CASSIPGRQETQYF many NA TRBJ2-5 TRBV19
TGTGCCAGTAGTATGTCGGATCAGCCCCAGCATTTT CASSMSDQPQHF NA NA TRBJ1-5 TRBV19
TGTGCCAGCAGTTGGGGACAGGGGGCTAATCAGCCCCAGCATTTT CASSWGQGANQPQHF many TRBD1 TRBJ1-5 TRBV6-1
TGTGCCAGCAGTTCCCGGGGTCAGGGCTATGGCTACACCTTC CASSSRGQGYGYTF few NA TRBJ1-2 TRBV28
TGTGCCAGCAGCCAAAACTATCCGGGACAGGAGAACACTGAAGCTTTCTTT CASSQNYPGQENTEAFF many TRBD1 TRBJ1-1 TRBV3-1
TGTGCCAGCATAAGCGGGACGGCAGATACGCAGTATTTT CASISGTADTQYF NA TRBD2 TRBJ2-3 TRBV28
TGTGCCAGCAGCTTGGAGGACAGGGGGCAGTTTGAAGCTTTCTTT CASSLEDRGQFEAFF NA TRBD1 TRBJ1-1 TRBV5-5
TGTGCCAGCAGCCAAGTTAACCTAAACTGGGGCTACACCTTC CASSQVNLNWGYTF NA NA TRBJ1-2 TRBV14
TGCGCCAGCAGCTTGGTAAGGGAAGGCACTGAAGCTTTCTTT CASSLVREGTEAFF few NA TRBJ1-1 TRBV5-1
TGTGCCAGCAGCTTAGTGGGAGGGAGAAGCAATCAGCCCCAGCATTTT CASSLVGGRSNQPQHF many NA TRBJ1-5 TRBV7-9
TGCGCCAGCGCAGCAGGGTCGGCGACTAATGAAAAACTGTTTTTT CASAAGSATNEKLFF few NA TRBJ1-4 TRBV4-3
TGCAGCGTTGAGAGTTACGGCGATGAGCAGTTCTTC CSVESYGDEQFF few NA TRBJ2-1 TRBV29-1
TGTGCCAGCTCATCGCTAGCGGGGGCCAGGGGAGATACGCAGTATTTT CASSSLAGARGDTQYF NA TRBD2 TRBJ2-3 TRBV18
TGTGCCAGCAGTGAAATGGTTCGAACATTGATGAACACTGAAGCTTTCTTT CASSEMVRTLMNTEAFF many NA TRBJ1-1 TRBV6-1
TGTGCCAGCAGTTACCGGCTAGCGGGAAGAGATGAGCAGTTCTTC CASSYRLAGRDEQFF few TRBD2 TRBJ2-1 TRBV6-5
TGTGCCAGCTCACCACCGGGGCGGGGGGCCAACGTCCTGACTTTC CASSPPGRGANVLTF NA NA TRBJ2-6 TRBV18
TGTGCCAGCAGCCGACCAGGACAGCTAAGCAGCCTAAATGAGCAGTTCTTC CASSRPGQLSSLNEQFF NA NA TRBJ2-1 TRBV7-9
TGTGCCAGCAGTTTAATCCTTAGCGGGAGTTTAGATACGCAGTATTTT CASSLILSGSLDTQYF many TRBD2 TRBJ2-3 TRBV28
TGTGCCAGTAGTATAACAGGGGGCGCGTCGGACCAAGAGACCCAGTACTTC CASSITGGASDQETQYF NA TRBD1 TRBJ2-5 TRBV19
TGTGCCAACTCGAAGGCGGGAGGTGTCACAGATACGCAGTATTTT CANSKAGGVTDTQYF many TRBD2 TRBJ2-3 TRBV5-8
TGTGCCAGCAGTTCTCAGATACAAGAGACCCAGTACTTC CASSSQIQETQYF NA NA TRBJ2-5 TRBV6-5
TGTGCCAGCAGCGTGCGGGACAGGGGATTGTACGAGCAGTACTTC CASSVRDRGLYEQYF few TRBD1 TRBJ2-7 TRBV9
TGTGCCTGGAGTCGGTGGACTAGCGGAGTTACAGATACGCAGTATTTT CAWSRWTSGVTDTQYF NA TRBD2 TRBJ2-3 TRBV30
TGTGCCAGCAGTTACGTTGGACAGTTACCGTTCTTC CASSYVGQLPFF NA NA TRBJ2-1 TRBV6-2/TRBV6-3
TGTGCCACCGGGACCCCGGCGGACGAGCAGTACTTC CATGTPADEQYF NA NA TRBJ2-7 TRBV15
TGTGCCAGCAGTTACACAGGACAGGGTAATCAGCCCCAGCATTTT CASSYTGQGNQPQHF NA TRBD1 TRBJ1-5 TRBV6-2/TRBV6-3
TGCAGTGCTAGAGAAGACAGTAACACTGAAGCTTTCTTT CSAREDSNTEAFF many NA TRBJ1-1 TRBV20-1
TGCGCCAGCAGCTTGGACGGACAAAGCCTATTCGGCGAGCAGTACTTC CASSLDGQSLFGEQYF NA NA TRBJ2-7 TRBV5-1
TGCGCCAGCAGTGAGACGGTCGGGAGGGTCGGAGGCGAGCAGTACTTC CASSETVGRVGGEQYF few TRBD2 TRBJ2-7 TRBV10-1
TGTGCCAGTAGTATGGTTTATTTCGGAGCGGGCGCTCTAACCCAGTACTTC CASSMVYFGAGALTQYF many NA TRBJ2-5 TRBV19
TGTGCCAGTAGTATGGGGCTTGACAGGGTTCCATACGAGCAGTACTTC CASSMGLDRVPYEQYF NA TRBD1 TRBJ2-7 TRBV19
TGCGCCAGCAGCCCAGGGGACAGGAGCACAGATACGCAGTATTTT CASSPGDRSTDTQYF few TRBD1 TRBJ2-3 TRBV5-1
TGCAGTGCTACGGCTAGCGGTTCAGAGACCCAGTACTTC CSATASGSETQYF many TRBD2 TRBJ2-5 TRBV20-1
TGCAGTGCTAGATTTGCGGCGGGGGGACAAGAGACCCAGTACTTC CSARFAAGGQETQYF few TRBD2 TRBJ2-5 TRBV20-1
TGCGCCAGCAGCTCCATCCGAACAGATACGCAGTATTTT CASSSIRTDTQYF many NA TRBJ2-3 TRBV5-1
TGTGCCAGCTCACCATACGACAGCGACCGACCCTACGAGCAGTACTTC CASSPYDSDRPYEQYF NA NA TRBJ2-7 TRBV18
TGTGCCAGCAGCTTTACCGAGAGCTATGGCTACACCTTC CASSFTESYGYTF many NA TRBJ1-2 TRBV7-2
TGTGCCTGGAGTGGGCTAGCGAAGCAGTTCTTC CAWSGLAKQFF many NA TRBJ2-1 TRBV30
TGTGCCACCCGGGACAGTCATAGCAATCAGCCCCAGCATTTT CATRDSHSNQPQHF few TRBD1 TRBJ1-5 TRBV7-2
TGTGCCAGCAGCTTAGCACAGGCGCACAATGAGCAGTTCTTC CASSLAQAHNEQFF many NA TRBJ2-1 TRBV7-6
TGCGCCAGCAGTGAAGTTCCCGGGGTAACCTACGAGCAGTACTTC CASSEVPGVTYEQYF NA NA TRBJ2-7 TRBV10-1
TGTGCCAGCAGCTCCTTGAGCGGGACCAGGACCCAGTACTTC CASSSLSGTRTQYF many TRBD2 TRBJ2-5 TRBV7-8
TGCAGCGGGCGGAAGGGGACCGGCGCGCAGTACTTC CSGRKGTGAQYF many NA TRBJ2-7 TRBV29-1
TGTGCCAGCAGCTTAGCGGCTAGCAATGAGCAGTTCTTC CASSLAASNEQFF many NA TRBJ2-1 TRBV7-2
TGTGCCAGCCTCACACCGGGACACTCGAACACCGGGGAGCTGTTTTTT CASLTPGHSNTGELFF NA NA TRBJ2-2 TRBV28
TGTGCCAGCAGCCCAGGGGGACTAGCGGGTAATGAGCAGTTCTTC CASSPGGLAGNEQFF NA TRBD2 TRBJ2-1 TRBV3-1
TGTGCCAGCAGCCCCCAGGGGAAGGCCTACGAGCAGTACTTC CASSPQGKAYEQYF NA NA TRBJ2-7 TRBV14
TGTGCCAGCAGCTTAGGCCGACAGGGATCCAACTATGGCTACACCTTC CASSLGRQGSNYGYTF NA TRBD1 TRBJ1-2 TRBV7-9
TGTGCCAGCAGTTTATTATCTTGGGGACAGGGAAGGAATGAGCAGTTCTTC CASSLLSWGQGRNEQFF many TRBD1 TRBJ2-1 TRBV28
TGTGCCATCCGGACTAGCGGGAGTTGGGTAGATACGCAGTATTTT CAIRTSGSWVDTQYF few TRBD2 TRBJ2-3 TRBV30